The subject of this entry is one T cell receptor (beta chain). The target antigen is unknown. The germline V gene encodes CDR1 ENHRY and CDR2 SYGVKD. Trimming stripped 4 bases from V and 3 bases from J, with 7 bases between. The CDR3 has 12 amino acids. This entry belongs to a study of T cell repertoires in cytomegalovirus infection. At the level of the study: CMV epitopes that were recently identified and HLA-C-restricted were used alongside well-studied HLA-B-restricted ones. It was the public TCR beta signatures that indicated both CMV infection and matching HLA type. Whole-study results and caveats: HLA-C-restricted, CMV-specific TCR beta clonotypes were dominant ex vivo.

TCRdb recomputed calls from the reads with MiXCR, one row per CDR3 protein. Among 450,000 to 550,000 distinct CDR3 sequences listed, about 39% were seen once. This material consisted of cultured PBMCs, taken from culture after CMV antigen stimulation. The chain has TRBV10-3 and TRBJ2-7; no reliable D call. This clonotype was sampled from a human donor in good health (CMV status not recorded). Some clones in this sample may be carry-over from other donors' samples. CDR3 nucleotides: TGTGCCATCAGTGCACAGATCTACGAGCAGTACTTC. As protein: CAISAQIYEQYF.